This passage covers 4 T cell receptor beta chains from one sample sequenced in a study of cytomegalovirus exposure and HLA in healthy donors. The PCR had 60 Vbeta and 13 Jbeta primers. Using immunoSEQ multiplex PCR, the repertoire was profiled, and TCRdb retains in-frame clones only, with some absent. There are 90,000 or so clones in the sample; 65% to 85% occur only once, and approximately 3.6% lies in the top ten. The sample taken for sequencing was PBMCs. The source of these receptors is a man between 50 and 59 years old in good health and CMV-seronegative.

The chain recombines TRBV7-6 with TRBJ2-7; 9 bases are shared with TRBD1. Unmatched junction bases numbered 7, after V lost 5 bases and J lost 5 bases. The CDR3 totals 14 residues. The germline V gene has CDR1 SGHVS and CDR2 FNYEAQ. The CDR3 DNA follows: TGTGCCAGCAGCGGGGGGGACAGGGCCAACGAGCAGTACTTC. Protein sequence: CASSGGDRANEQYF. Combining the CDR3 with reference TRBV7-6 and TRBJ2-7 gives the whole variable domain GAGVSQSPRYKVTKRGQDVALRCDPISGHVSLYWYRQALGQGPEFLTYFNYEAQQDKSGLPNDRFSAERPEGSISTLTIQRTEQRDSAMYRCASSGGDRANEQYFGPGTRLTVT.

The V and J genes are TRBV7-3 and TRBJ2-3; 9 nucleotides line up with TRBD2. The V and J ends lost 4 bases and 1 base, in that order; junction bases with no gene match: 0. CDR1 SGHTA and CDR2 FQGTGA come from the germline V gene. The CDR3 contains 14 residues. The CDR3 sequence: CASSWTSGTDTQYF. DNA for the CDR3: TGTGCCAGCAGCTGGACTAGCGGCACAGATACGCAGTATTTT. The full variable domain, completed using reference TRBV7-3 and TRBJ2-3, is GAGVSQTPSNKVTEKGKYVELRCDPISGHTALYWYRQSLGQGPEFLIYFQGTGAADDSGLPNDRFFAVRPEGSVSTLKIQRTERGDSAVYLCASSWTSGTDTQYFGPGTRLTVL.

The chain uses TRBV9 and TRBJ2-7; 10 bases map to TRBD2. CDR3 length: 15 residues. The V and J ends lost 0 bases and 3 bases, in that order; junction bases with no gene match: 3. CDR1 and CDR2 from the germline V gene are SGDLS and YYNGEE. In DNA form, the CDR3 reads TGTGCCAGCAGCGTAGAGGCTAGCGGGAGCTACGAGCAGTACTTC. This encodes CASSVEASGSYEQYF.

The CDR3 bases are TGTGCCAGCAGTCCCCTTAGCGGCCTCTACGAGCAGTACTTC. Its protein is CASSPLSGLYEQYF. The chain has TRBV6-5 and TRBJ2-5, with TRBD2 as a possible D gene (6 bases). TRBJ2-7 explains the end of the DNA better; the J call may be wrong. The CDR3 has 14 residues. The germline V gene encodes CDR1 MNHEY and CDR2 SVGAGI.